The TCR beta chain under discussion was sequenced for a study of blood T cells in healthy people across ages. This clonotype came up a few times. With a J-beta primer mix and a sample-barcoded 5' primer, a second PCR ran about 7 to 12 cycles. MiXCR, applied by TCRdb to the 5' RACE reads, yields one record per CDR3 protein. The sample comprises 500,000 to 550,000 distinct CDR3 sequences, around 24% of which are singletons, and under 9% rests with the top ten. Isolating PBMCs gave at least 6 million of these cells per sample. The CDR3 spans 14 residues. The V and J ends lost 3 bases and 9 bases, in that order; junction bases with no gene match: 7. From germline, CDR1 is SNHLY and CDR2 FYNNEI. The sample was also linked to a second study, of T cells of mothers and their children.

This rearrangement joins TRBV2 to TRBJ2-2, with 7 bases fitting TRBD2. Sequencing used blood. This clonotype was obtained from a boy younger than 18 in good health. The CDR3 here is CASSDYREGRELFF. The DNA for the CDR3 is TGTGCCAGCAGTGATTATAGGGAGGGCAGGGAGCTGTTTTTT.